This note documents a single T cell receptor (beta chain) sequence. The antigen remains unidentified. Quantitative 5'-RACE with molecular barcodes was used to make the TCR beta libraries. TCRdb re-called the 5' RACE reads through MiXCR, storing one row per CDR3 protein. The sample records roughly 90,000 distinct CDR3 sequences, approximately 9.6% being singletons. This CDR3 region has 15 residues. Germline CDR1 is LGHNA and CDR2 is YNFKEQ. The V end lost 0 bases, the J end lost 2 bases, and 11 bases lay between the germline ends. These data belong to a study of CD8 T cells in ankylosing spondylitis. Study conclusions and caveats: The disease-linked clones had a CD8+ phenotype and low blood frequencies. There was a TCR beta motif, made of several highly homologous variants, that appeared characteristic of ankylosing spondylitis blood.

The source is a male donor with ankylosing spondylitis. V gene TRBV4-2 combines with J gene TRBJ2-7, with D possibly called TRBD1 or TRBD2 (5 bases each). Sequenced input: blood, either unsorted or a sorted T cell fraction (not recorded which). CDR3: CASSQDRDGAYEQYF. In DNA, the CDR3 is TGTGCCAGCAGCCAAGATAGGGACGGCGCCTACGAGCAGTACTTC.